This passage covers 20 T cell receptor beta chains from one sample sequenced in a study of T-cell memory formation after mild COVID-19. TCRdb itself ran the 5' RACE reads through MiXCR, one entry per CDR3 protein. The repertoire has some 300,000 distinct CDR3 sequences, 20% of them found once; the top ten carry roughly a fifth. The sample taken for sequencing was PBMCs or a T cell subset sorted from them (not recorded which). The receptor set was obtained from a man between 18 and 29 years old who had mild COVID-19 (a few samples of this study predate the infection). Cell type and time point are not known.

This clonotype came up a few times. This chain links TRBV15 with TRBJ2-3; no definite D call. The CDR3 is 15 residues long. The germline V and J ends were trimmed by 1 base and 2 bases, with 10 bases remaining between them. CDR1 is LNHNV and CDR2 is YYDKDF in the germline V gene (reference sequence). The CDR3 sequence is CATSRAEPNTDTQYF. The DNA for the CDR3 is TGTGCCACCAGCAGAGCAGAACCCAACACAGATACGCAGTATTTT.

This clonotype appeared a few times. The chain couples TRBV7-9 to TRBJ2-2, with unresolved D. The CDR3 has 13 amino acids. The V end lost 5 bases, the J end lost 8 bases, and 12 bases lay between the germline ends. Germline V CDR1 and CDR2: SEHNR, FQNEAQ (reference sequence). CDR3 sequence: CASSVSWAGELFF. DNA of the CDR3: TGTGCCAGCAGCGTCAGCTGGGCTGGGGAGCTGTTTTTT. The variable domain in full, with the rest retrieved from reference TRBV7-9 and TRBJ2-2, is DTGVSQNPRHKITKRGQNVTFRCDPISEHNRLYWYRQTLGQGPEFLTYFQNEAQLEKSRLLSDRFSAERPKGSFSTLEIQRTEQGDSAMYLCASSVSWAGELFFGEGSRLTVL.

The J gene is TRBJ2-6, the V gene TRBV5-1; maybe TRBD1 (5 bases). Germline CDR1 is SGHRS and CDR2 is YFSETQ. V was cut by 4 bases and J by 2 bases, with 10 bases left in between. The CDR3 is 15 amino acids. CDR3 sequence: CASSARTPGANVLTF. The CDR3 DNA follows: TGCGCCAGCAGCGCGCGGACACCTGGGGCCAACGTCCTGACTTTC.

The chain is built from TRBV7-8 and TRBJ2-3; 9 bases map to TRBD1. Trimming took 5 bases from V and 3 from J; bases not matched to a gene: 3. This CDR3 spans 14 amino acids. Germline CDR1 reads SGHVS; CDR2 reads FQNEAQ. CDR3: CASSTQGATDTQYF. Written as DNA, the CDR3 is TGTGCCAGCAGCACACAGGGGGCGACAGATACGCAGTATTTT.

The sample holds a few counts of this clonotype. CDR3 DNA: TGTGCCAGCCGGCGGGGGGTCTCCGCAGATACGCAGTATTTT. Translating gives CASRRGVSADTQYF. This chain links TRBV6-4 with TRBJ2-3; 8 bases map to TRBD2. The trim removed 8 bases at V and 4 bases at J, leaving 8 bases unmatched. CDR1 is MRHNA, CDR2 SNTAGT, per germline. The CDR3 contains 14 residues.

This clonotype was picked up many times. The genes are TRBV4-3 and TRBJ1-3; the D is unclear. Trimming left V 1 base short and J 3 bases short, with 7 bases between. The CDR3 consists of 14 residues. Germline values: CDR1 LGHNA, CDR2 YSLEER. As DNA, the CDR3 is TGCGCCAGCAGCCAAGTTTACGGTGGAAACACCATATATTTT. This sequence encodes CASSQVYGGNTIYF.

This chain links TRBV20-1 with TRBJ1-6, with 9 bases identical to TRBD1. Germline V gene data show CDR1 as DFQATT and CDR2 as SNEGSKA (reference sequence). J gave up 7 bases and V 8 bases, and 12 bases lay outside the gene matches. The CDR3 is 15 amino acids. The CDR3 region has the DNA TGCAGTCAGGAGAGGCCGGGACAGGGAAATTCACCCCTCCACTTT. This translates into CSQERPGQGNSPLHF.

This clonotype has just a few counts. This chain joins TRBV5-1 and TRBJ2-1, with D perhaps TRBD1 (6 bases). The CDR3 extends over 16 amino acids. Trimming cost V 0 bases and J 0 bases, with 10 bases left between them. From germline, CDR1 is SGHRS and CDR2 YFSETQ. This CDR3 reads CASSLGSGHSYNEQFF. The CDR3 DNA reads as TGCGCCAGCAGCTTGGGTTCGGGACACTCCTACAATGAGCAGTTCTTC.

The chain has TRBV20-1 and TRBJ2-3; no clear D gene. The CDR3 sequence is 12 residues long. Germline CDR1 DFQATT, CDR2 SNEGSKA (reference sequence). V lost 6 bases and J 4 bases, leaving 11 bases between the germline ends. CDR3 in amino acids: CSALPRPDTQYF. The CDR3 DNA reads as TGCAGTGCCCTCCCTAGGCCAGATACGCAGTATTTT.

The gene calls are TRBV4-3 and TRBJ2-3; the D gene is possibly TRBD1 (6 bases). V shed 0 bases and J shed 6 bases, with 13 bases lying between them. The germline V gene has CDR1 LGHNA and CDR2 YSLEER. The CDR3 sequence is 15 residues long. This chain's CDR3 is CASSQEGSGADTQYF. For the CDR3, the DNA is TGCGCCAGCAGCCAAGAGGGATCAGGGGCGGATACGCAGTATTTT.

The CDR3 region has the DNA TGTGCCAGCAGCTTAGCCCAGGGGGCGTATAAAGATACGCAGTATTTT. This sequence encodes CASSLAQGAYKDTQYF. This chain links TRBV11-2 with TRBJ2-3, with 8 nucleotides matching TRBD1. This CDR3 comprises 16 residues. CDR1 is SGHAT, CDR2 FQNNGV, per germline. V lost 1 base, J lost 5 bases, and 8 bases stayed unmatched.

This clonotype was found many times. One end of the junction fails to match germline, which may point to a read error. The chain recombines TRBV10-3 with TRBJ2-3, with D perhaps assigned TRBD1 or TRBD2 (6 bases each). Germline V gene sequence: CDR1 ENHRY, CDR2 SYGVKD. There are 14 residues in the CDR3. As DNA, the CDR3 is TGTGCCACCAGTCAAGGGGGGCCCACAGATACGCAGTATTTT. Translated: CATSQGGPTDTQYF.

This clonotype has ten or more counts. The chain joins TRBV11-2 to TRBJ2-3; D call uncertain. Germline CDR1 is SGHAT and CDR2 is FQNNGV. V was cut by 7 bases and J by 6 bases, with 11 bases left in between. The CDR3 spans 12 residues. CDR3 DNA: TGTGCCAGCACATGGGCCTTGGATACGCAGTATTTT. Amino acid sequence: CASTWALDTQYF.

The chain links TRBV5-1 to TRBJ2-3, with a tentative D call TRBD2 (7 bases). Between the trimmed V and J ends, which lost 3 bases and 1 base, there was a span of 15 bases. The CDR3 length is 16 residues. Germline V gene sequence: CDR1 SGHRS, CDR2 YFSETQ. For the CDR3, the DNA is TGCGCCAGCAGCTCCCCGTCCGGGGGGCGCACAGATACGCAGTATTTT. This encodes CASSSPSGGRTDTQYF.

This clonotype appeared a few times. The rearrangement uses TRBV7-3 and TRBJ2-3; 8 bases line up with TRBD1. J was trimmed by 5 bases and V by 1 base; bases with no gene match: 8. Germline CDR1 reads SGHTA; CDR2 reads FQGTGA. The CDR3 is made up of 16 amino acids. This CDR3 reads CASSLIGQGAGDTQYF. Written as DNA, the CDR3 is TGTGCCAGCAGCTTAATTGGCCAGGGGGCCGGAGATACGCAGTATTTT. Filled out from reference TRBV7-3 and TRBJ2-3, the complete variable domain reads GAGVSQTPSNKVTEKGKYVELRCDPISGHTALYWYRQSLGQGPEFLIYFQGTGAADDSGLPNDRFFAVRPEGSVSTLKIQRTERGDSAVYLCASSLIGQGAGDTQYFGPGTRLTVL.

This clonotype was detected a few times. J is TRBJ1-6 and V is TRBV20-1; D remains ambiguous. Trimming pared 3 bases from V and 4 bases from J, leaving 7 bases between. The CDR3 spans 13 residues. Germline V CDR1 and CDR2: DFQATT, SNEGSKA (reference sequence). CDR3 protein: CSASGQYNSPLHF. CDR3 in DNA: TGCAGTGCTAGCGGCCAGTATAATTCACCCCTCCACTTT.

CDR3 protein: CASSQGASSKDGYTF. CDR3 in DNA: TGTGCCAGCAGCCAAGGGGCCTCGTCCAAAGATGGCTACACCTTC. The chain recombines TRBV3-1 with TRBJ1-2; D gene unclear. V was clipped by 1 base and J by 6 bases, with 15 bases between them. Germline assignment: CDR1 LGHDT and CDR2 YNNKEL (reference sequence). The CDR3 consists of 15 residues.

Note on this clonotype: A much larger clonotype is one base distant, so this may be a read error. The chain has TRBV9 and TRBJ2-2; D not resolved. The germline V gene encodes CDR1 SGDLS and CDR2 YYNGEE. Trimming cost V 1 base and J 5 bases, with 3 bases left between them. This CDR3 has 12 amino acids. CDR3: CASSVFTGELFF. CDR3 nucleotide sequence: TGTGCCAGCAGCGTATTTACCGGGGAGCTGTTTTTT. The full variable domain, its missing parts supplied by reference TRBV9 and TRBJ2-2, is DSGVTQTPKHLITATGQRVTLRCSPRSGDLSVYWYQQSLDQGLQFLIQYYNGEERAKGNILERFSAQQFPDLHSELNLSSLELGDSALYFCASSVFTGELFFGEGSRLTVL.

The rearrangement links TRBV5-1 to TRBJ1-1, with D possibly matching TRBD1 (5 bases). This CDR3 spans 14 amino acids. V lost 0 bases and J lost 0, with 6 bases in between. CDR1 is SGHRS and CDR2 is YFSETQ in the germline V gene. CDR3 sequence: CASSLGDVNTEAFF. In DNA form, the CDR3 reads TGCGCCAGCAGCTTGGGGGACGTGAACACTGAAGCTTTCTTT.

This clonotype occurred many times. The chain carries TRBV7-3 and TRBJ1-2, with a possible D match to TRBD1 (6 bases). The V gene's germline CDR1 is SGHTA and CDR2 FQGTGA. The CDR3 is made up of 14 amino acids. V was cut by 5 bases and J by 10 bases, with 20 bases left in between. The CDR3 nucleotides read TGTGCCAGCAGCCAAAGGGACACCGCCAGAGACTACACCTTC. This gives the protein CASSQRDTARDYTF.